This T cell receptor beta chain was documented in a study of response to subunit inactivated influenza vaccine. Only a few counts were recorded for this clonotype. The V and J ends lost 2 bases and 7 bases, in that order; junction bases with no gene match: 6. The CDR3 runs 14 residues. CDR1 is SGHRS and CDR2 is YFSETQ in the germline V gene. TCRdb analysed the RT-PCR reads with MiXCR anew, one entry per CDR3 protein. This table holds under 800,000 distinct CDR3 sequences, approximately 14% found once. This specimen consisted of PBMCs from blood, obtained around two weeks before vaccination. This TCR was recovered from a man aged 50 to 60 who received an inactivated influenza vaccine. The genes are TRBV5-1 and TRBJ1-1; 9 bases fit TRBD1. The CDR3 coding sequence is TGCGCCAGCAGCTTCCAAGGACAGGGGCGTGAAGCTTTCTTT. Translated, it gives CASSFQGQGREAFF. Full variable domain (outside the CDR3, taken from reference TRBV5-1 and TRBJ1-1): KAGVTQTPRYLIKTRGQQVTLSCSPISGHRSVSWYQQTPGQGLQFLFEYFSETQRNKGNFPGRFSGRQFSNSRSEMNVSTLELGDSALYLCASSFQGQGREAFFGQGTRLTVV.